This T cell receptor beta chain was sequenced for a study of regulatory T cells in long-lasting Graves disease. The CDR3 spans 15 residues. Trimming at V came to 7 bases and at J to 7 bases, leaving 10 bases not matched to a gene. Germline assignment: CDR1 LNHDA and CDR2 SQIVND (reference sequence). The sample's time point: newly diagnosed GD, antithyroid drugs for less than 3 months. TCR sequences were obtained from RNA taken from PBMCs. A blood draw put around 9.3 milliliters of peripheral blood into EDTA tubes. iRepertoire HTBI primers and Arm-PCR of CDR3 regions built TCR beta libraries. TCRdb passed the multiplex PCR reads through MiXCR, listing each CDR3 protein once. The sample gives roughly 420,000 distinct CDR3 sequences, about 16% of which show up once; approximately 22% is in the top ten.

The chain employs TRBV19 and TRBJ2-1, with TRBD1 matching over 10 bases. The TCR was taken from a female donor with Graves disease. This material consisted of peripheral blood mononuclear cells (PBMCs), taken at new diagnosis, from a patient treated with antithyroid drugs. The CDR3 region is CASNPTGGKGNEQFF. The CDR3 DNA is TGTGCCAGTAACCCGACAGGGGGCAAAGGTAATGAGCAGTTCTTC.